The clone carrying this T cell receptor beta chain has a handful of counts. This sample is part of a study of T-cell reconstitution after alpha-beta-depleted transplantation in children. This CDR3 is 16 amino acids long. Per germline, CDR1 DFQATT and CDR2 SNEGSKA (reference sequence). The trim removed 5 bases at V and 6 bases at J, leaving 12 bases unmatched. Unique molecular identifiers were incorporated when the TCRbeta library was constructed. TCRdb re-analysed the PCR reads in MiXCR, keeping a single row per CDR3 protein. Counted here are roughly 50,000 distinct CDR3 sequences, about 40% occurring once; the ten biggest clones make up less than 98%.

The V call is TRBV20-1, the J call TRBJ2-3; 12 bases match TRBD2. The sequence was collected from a male patient under 18 who had a stem cell transplant for acute lymphoblastic leukemia, so the T cells may come from the graft donor. The sample was PBMCs, mostly from graft donor cells, taken 360 days after TCRalphabeta/CD19-depleted stem cell transplant. The CDR3 DNA is TGCAGTGCTTCTCTATGGACTAGCGGGATTGGGGATACGCAGTATTTT. This codes for CSASLWTSGIGDTQYF.